The sequence of this T cell receptor beta chain was determined in a study of post-analysis software for immune sequencing data. Study-level information: The courses of disease that were included comprised relapsing-remitting, secondary progressive and progressive-relapsing multiple sclerosis. The study, taken as a whole, reports: Controls significantly exceeded multiple sclerosis patients in normalized Chao1 diversity. In patients, a few TRBV segments were more frequent than in controls, with TRBV5-6, TRBV5-1 and TRBV20-1 among them.

The CDR3 loop spans 14 amino acids. Germline values: CDR1 SGHRS, CDR2 YFSETQ. Trimming stripped 1 base from V and 4 bases from J, with 12 bases between. This clonotype appeared a few times. No antigen is known for it. TCR beta cDNA libraries had unique molecular identifiers. MiXCR was run by TCRdb on the PCR reads, yielding one entry per CDR3 protein. The repertoire holds over 150,000 distinct CDR3 sequences, with approximately 30% as singletons. Sequenced material: blood. This chain joins TRBV5-1 and TRBJ2-7; D perhaps matches TRBD2 (5 bases). The TCR comes from a girl aged 10 to 17 with multiple sclerosis. The chain's CDR3 is CASSLTSSGYEQYF. The CDR3 coding sequence is TGCGCCAGCAGCTTGACTAGTAGTGGTTACGAGCAGTACTTC.